This T cell receptor (beta chain) was recovered during a study of blood T cell repertoires in COVID-19. Repertoires were generated with immunoSEQ multiplex PCR, while TCRdb's copy carries only in-frame clones and drops some. The table has around 190,000 clones, roughly 75% seen once. The material sequenced was peripheral blood. The receptor was isolated from a man between 65 and 85 years old with active or convalescent COVID-19.

The CDR3 sequence: CAISGLAGGVYNEQFF. The DNA for the CDR3 is TGTGCCATCAGTGGACTAGCGGGGGGGGTCTACAATGAGCAGTTCTTC. The chain has TRBV10-3 and TRBJ2-1, with 14 bases identical to TRBD2. CDR3 length: 16 residues. The trim removed 4 bases at V and 3 bases at J, leaving 2 bases unmatched. CDR1 is ENHRY, CDR2 SYGVKD, per germline.